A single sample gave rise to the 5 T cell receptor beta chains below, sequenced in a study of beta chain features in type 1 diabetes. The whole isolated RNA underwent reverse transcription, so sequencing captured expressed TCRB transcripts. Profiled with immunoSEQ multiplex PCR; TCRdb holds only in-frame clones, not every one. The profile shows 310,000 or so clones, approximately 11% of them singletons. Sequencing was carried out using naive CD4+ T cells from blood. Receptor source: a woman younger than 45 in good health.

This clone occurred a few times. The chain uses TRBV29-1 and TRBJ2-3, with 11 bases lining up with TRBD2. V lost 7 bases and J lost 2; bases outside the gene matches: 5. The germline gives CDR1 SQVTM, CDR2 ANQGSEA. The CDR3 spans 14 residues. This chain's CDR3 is CSGRLAGYTDTQYF. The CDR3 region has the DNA TGCAGCGGGCGACTAGCGGGGTACACAGATACGCAGTATTTT.

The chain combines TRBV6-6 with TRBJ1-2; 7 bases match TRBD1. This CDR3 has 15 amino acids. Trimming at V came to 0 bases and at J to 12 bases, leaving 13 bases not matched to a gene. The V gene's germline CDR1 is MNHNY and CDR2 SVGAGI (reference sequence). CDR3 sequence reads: CASSYSDRQGPENTF. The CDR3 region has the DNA TGTGCCAGCAGTTACTCCGATCGACAGGGCCCCGAAAACACCTTC.

CDR3 region: CASSKANGISGNTIYF. CDR3 DNA sequence: TGCGCCAGCAGCAAAGCGAACGGGATCTCTGGAAACACCATATATTTT. The genes are TRBV4-3 and TRBJ1-3, with unresolved D. Germline CDR1 reads LGHNA; CDR2 reads YSLEER. This CDR3 spans 16 amino acids. V was shortened by 5 bases and J by 0 bases, with 14 bases between the two germline ends.

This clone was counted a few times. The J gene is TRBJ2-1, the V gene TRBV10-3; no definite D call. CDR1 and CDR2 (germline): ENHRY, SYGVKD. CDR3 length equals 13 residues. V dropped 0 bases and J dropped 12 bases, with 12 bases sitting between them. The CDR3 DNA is TGTGCCATCAGTGAGTCTGTGGGCTTTGGGCAGTTCTTC. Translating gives CAISESVGFGQFF.

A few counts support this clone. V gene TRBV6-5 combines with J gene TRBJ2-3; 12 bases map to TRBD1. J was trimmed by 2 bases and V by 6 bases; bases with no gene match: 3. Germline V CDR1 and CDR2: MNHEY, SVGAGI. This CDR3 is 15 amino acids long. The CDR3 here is CASRRDRGHTDTQYF. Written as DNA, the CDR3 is TGTGCCAGCAGAAGGGACAGGGGGCACACAGATACGCAGTATTTT.